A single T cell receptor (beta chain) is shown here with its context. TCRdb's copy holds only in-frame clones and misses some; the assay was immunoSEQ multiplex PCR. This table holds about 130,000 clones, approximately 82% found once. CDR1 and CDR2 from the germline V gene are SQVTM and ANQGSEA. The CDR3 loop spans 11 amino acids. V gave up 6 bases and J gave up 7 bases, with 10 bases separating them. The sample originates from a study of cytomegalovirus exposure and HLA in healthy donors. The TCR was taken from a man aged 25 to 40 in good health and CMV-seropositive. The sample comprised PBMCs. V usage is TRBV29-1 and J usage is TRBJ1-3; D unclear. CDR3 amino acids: CSVASANTIYF. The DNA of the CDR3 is TGCAGCGTCGCGAGTGCGAACACCATATATTTT.